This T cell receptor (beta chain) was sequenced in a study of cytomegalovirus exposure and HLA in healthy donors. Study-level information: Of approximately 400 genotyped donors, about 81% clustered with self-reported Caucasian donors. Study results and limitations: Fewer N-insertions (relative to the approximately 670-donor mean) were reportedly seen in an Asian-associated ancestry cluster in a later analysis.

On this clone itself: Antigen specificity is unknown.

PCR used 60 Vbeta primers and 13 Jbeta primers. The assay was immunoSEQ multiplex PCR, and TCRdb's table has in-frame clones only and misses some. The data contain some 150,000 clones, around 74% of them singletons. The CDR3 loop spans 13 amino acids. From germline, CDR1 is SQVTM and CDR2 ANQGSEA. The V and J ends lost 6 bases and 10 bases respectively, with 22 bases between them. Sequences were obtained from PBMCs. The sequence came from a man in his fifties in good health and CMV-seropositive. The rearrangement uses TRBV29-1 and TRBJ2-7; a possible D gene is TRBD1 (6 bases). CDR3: CSVVIAAGDPQYF. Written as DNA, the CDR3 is TGCAGCGTCGTCATTGCGGCAGGGGACCCCCAGTACTTC.